The 13 T cell receptor beta chains listed next were all sequenced from one sample in a study of human T cells and chemical hapten exposure. Time point meaning: pre-sensitization, week 0. The treatment denotes: therapeutic diphenylcyclopropenone sensitization with weekly scalp DPC. TCRdb independently ran MiXCR on the RACE reads; one entry per CDR3 protein. Here the sample spans 50,000 to 65,000 distinct CDR3 sequences, about 11% being singletons. The sequencing used whole blood, collected in connection with sensitization to the hapten diphenylcyclopropenone (DPC). The receptors here all came from a woman aged 40-49 years with alopecia areata. Some clones in this sample may be carry-over from other donors' samples.

This clonotype was recorded at least ten times. CDR3 protein: CAVGSVGLSYGYTF. The CDR3 DNA sequence: TGTGCCGTCGGTAGCGTGGGACTCTCCTATGGCTACACCTTC. The chain has TRBV5-4 and TRBJ1-2, with D perhaps TRBD1 (5 bases). Germline lookup yields CDR1 SGHNT and CDR2 YYREEE (reference sequence). The CDR3 is made up of 14 amino acids. Trimming pared 10 bases from V and 4 bases from J, leaving 20 bases between.

This clonotype was seen more than once but under ten times. This rearrangement joins TRBV6-5 to TRBJ2-7, with D possibly TRBD2 on 7 matching bases. Germline-derived CDR1 and CDR2 are MNHEY and SVGAGI. The ends were cut back, 4 bases at V and 5 bases at J, with 12 bases in the middle. The CDR3 length is 13 residues. The CDR3: CASSFGGLDEQYF. The CDR3 DNA is TGTGCCAGCAGTTTCGGGGGGCTGGACGAGCAGTACTTC.

The chain uses TRBV11-2 and TRBJ2-5; D is perhaps TRBD2 (6 bases). CDR1 and CDR2 from the germline V gene are SGHAT and FQNNGV. The V end lost 2 bases, the J end lost 2 bases, and 12 bases lay between the germline ends. The CDR3 has 15 residues. In nucleotides, the CDR3 is TGTGCCAGCAGCTTAAATGTAGCGGTACAAGAGACCCAGTACTTC. Translation: CASSLNVAVQETQYF.

This clonotype was observed at least ten times. The chain recombines TRBV7-3 with TRBJ2-2; TRBD1 matches at 7 bases. CDR3 length equals 17 residues. The V and J ends lost 5 bases and 0 bases, in that order; junction bases with no gene match: 9. Germline-derived CDR1 and CDR2 are SGHTA and FQGTGA. As DNA, the CDR3 is TGTGCCAGCAGCCCGATTTCCGGGACAGCGAACACCGGGGAGCTGTTTTTT. This translates into CASSPISGTANTGELFF.

The V call is TRBV19, the J call TRBJ1-5; 9 bases are a match to TRBD1. The CDR3 runs 13 residues. V lost 7 bases to trimming and J lost 5 bases; unmatched junction nucleotides: 3. Germline values: CDR1 LNHDA, CDR2 SQIVND (reference sequence). CDR3 amino acids: CASTTGGYQPQHF. The CDR3 DNA is TGTGCCAGTACTACAGGGGGCTATCAGCCCCAGCATTTT.

This sequence joins TRBV11-3 and TRBJ2-3, with 12 nucleotides matching TRBD2. Losses at the gene ends were 1 base for V and 2 bases for J; bases not matched to a gene: 4. Germline V lookup: CDR1 SGHNT, CDR2 YENEEA. This CDR3 comprises 17 residues. The CDR3 DNA sequence: TGTGCCAGCAGCTTAGGGGGGACTAGCGGGTACACAGATACGCAGTATTTT. Amino acids: CASSLGGTSGYTDTQYF.

This sequence joins TRBV11-3 and TRBJ2-1; TRBD2 agrees at 11 bases. Looked up from germline, CDR1 is SGHNT and CDR2 is YENEEA. V lost 5 bases to trimming and J lost 3 bases; unmatched junction nucleotides: 6. The CDR3 loop spans 16 amino acids. Here the CDR3 reads CASSLKGTSGYNEQFF. The CDR3 DNA follows: TGTGCCAGCAGCCTAAAGGGGACTAGCGGCTACAATGAGCAGTTCTTC.

A few counts support this clonotype. V gene TRBV29-1 combines with J gene TRBJ2-2, with D possibly called TRBD1 or TRBD2 (5 bases each). Trimming pared 7 bases from V and 4 bases from J, leaving 13 bases between. CDR1 and CDR2 from the germline V gene are SQVTM and ANQGSEA. The CDR3 is 13 residues long. The CDR3 here is CSARDGGTGELFF. The CDR3 DNA reads TGCAGCGCCCGGGACGGAGGCACCGGGGAGCTGTTTTTT.

This clonotype has ten or more counts. This sequence joins TRBV20-1 and TRBJ2-7; TRBD2 might be the D (6 bases). Germline V gives CDR1 DFQATT, CDR2 SNEGSKA (reference sequence). The CDR3 has 12 residues. The V and J ends lost 8 bases and 3 bases respectively, with 14 bases between them. The CDR3 loop is CSLPSGSYEQYF. The DNA of the CDR3 is TGCAGTCTCCCCTCCGGGAGCTACGAGCAGTACTTC.

This clonotype was counted at least ten times. The chain couples TRBV29-1 to TRBJ2-7; D might be TRBD1 or TRBD2, each matching 5 bases. Trimming took 5 bases from V and 0 from J, leaving 14 bases between them. The CDR3 covers 14 residues. Germline CDR1 and CDR2: SQVTM and ANQGSEA. The CDR3 DNA reads as TGCAGCGTTCGGGACGGAAAGAGCTCCTACGAGCAGTACTTC. It yields the protein CSVRDGKSSYEQYF.

This rearrangement joins TRBV2 to TRBJ1-5; D is perhaps TRBD1 (5 bases). The CDR3 runs 14 residues. The germline V gene encodes CDR1 SNHLY and CDR2 FYNNEI. V lost 5 bases, J lost 2 bases, and 10 bases lay in between. The CDR3 sequence is CASSSGIGNQPQHF. For the CDR3, the DNA is TGTGCCAGCAGTTCAGGGATAGGCAATCAGCCCCAGCATTTT. Full variable domain (missing parts from reference TRBV2 and TRBJ1-5): EPEVTQTPSHQVTQMGQEVILRCVPISNHLYFYWYRQILGQKVEFLVSFYNNEISEKSEIFDDQFSVERPDGSNFTLKIRSTKLEDSAMYFCASSSGIGNQPQHFGDGTRLSIL.

This clonotype was picked up many times. The gene calls are TRBV5-5 and TRBJ2-3; perhaps TRBD2 as D (6 bases). The ends were cut back, 3 bases at V and 5 bases at J, with 13 bases in the middle. CDR1 SGHKS and CDR2 YYEKEE come from the germline V gene (reference sequence). The CDR3 is made up of 14 amino acids. Here the CDR3 DNA reads TGTGCCAGCAGCTGGCTGGAGGGTCGAGATACGCAGTATTTT. Its protein is CASSWLEGRDTQYF.

This clonotype was found many times. The chain combines TRBV30 with TRBJ2-6, with TRBD1 matching over 7 bases. Germline loops: CDR1 GTSNPN, CDR2 SVGIG (reference sequence). This CDR3 has 14 amino acids. With 6 bases clipped from V and 1 base from J, the junction kept 3 bases outside the gene matches. CDR3 sequence (DNA): TGTGCCTGTGACAGGGCATCTGGGGCCAACGTCCTGACTTTC. It translates to CACDRASGANVLTF.